This TCR beta chain was obtained from a study of blood T cell repertoires in COVID-19. Overall study context: Samples representing acute and convalescent COVID-19 were sourced from the United States, Italy and Spain. From T cells, B-cell-depleted T cells, or PBMCs came the material, which was cDNA or gDNA.

Original methodology: Amplification of reference gene primers provided the estimated nucleated cell counts. Clones were read by immunoSEQ multiplex PCR, and TCRdb kept only the in-frame ones, dropping some. V, J and clone size reflect that table, while D and trimming were determined from the DNA. The repertoire includes about 200,000 clones, roughly nine tenths of them detected once, and about 22% sits in the top ten. This clone was found once. The CDR3 covers 17 residues. Looked up from germline, CDR1 is SGDLS and CDR2 is YYNGEE. Trimming cost V 4 bases and J 3 bases; bases outside gene matches: 7. V is TRBV9 and J is TRBJ2-1, with 13 bases aligning to TRBD2. The TCR comes from a man in his 60s with active or convalescent COVID-19. The sequencing input was peripheral blood. The CDR3 spells CASSPGTSGAGYNEQFF. In DNA form, the CDR3 reads TGTGCCAGCAGCCCCGGGACTAGCGGGGCAGGCTACAATGAGCAGTTCTTC.